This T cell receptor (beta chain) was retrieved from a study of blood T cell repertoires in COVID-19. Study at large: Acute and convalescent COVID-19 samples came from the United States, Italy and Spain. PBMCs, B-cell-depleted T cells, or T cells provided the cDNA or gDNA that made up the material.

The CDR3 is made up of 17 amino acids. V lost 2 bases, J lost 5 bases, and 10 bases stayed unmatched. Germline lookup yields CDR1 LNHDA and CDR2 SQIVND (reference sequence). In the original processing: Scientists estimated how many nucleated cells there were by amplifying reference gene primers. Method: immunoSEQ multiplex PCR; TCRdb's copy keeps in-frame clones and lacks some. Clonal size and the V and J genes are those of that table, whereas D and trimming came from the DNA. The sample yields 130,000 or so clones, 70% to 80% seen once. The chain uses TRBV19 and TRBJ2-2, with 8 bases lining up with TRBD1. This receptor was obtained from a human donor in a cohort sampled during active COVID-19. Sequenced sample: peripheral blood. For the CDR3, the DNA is TGTGCCAGTAGTATAAGCAGGGGGCGCGTTGGGACCGGGGAGCTGTTTTTT. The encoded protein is CASSISRGRVGTGELFF.